This is a list of T cell receptor beta chains from one sample in a study of control samples from healthy donors and cancer patients. TCRdb's copy holds only in-frame clones and misses some; the assay was immunoSEQ multiplex PCR. The table records under 75,000 clones, 90% of them present only once. The sample comprised PBMCs. The origin of the receptors is a woman aged 50 to 65 with colorectal cancer. The conserved cysteine and the conserved F or W are not part of the CDR3 here.

J gene	V gene	CDR3 protein
TRBJ2-3	TRBV29-1	SARWQNTDTQY
TRBJ2-2	TRBV19	ASTGDRGRMGTGELF
TRBJ1-5	TRBV20-1	SASGGFGKGPQH
TRBJ1-5	TRBV5-1	ASSLAPTENQPQH
TRBJ1-1	TRBV3-1/TRBV3-2	ASSRGTVRDTEAF
TRBJ2-2	TRBV7-2	ASRDAPPGELF
TRBJ2-1	TRBV11-2	ASSFGGGKKF
TRBJ2-3	TRBV4-1	ASSQGAEQDTQY
TRBJ2-1	TRBV10-3	AISESGTSGASSYNEQF
TRBJ2-3	TRBV5-1	ASSLGPGAGTDTQY
TRBJ2-3	TRBV2	ASSTGVADTQY
TRBJ1-6	TRBV30	AWTAGASYNSPLH
TRBJ1-4	TRBV28	ASSSQGLNEKLF
TRBJ1-1	TRBV19	ASSKPGQNTEAF